The 22 T cell receptor beta chains below come from one sample, sequenced in a study of cytomegalovirus exposure and HLA in healthy donors. The study ran its PCR with 60 Vbeta and 13 Jbeta primers. Libraries were prepared by immunoSEQ multiplex PCR; TCRdb keeps only in-frame clonotypes and omits some of them. The sample lists approximately 170,000 clones; approximately 80% were seen once. The specimen was PBMCs. The receptors were sampled from a male donor in good health and CMV-seronegative.

The genes are TRBV27 and TRBJ2-5; maybe TRBD1 (5 bases). Germline values: CDR1 MNHEY, CDR2 SMNVEV (reference sequence). This CDR3 comprises 16 residues. With 2 bases removed from V and 5 bases from J, the gap between germline ends came to 18 bases. The CDR3 reads CASSLTAPGRGETQYF. CDR3 DNA sequence: TGTGCCAGCAGTTTAACAGCGCCAGGGCGTGGGGAGACCCAGTACTTC.

The chain employs TRBV28 and TRBJ2-1; no clear D. Per the germline V gene, CDR1 is MDHEN and CDR2 is SYDVKM. The CDR3 is 13 residues long. Trimming cost V 6 bases and J 7 bases, with 13 bases left between them. CDR3 sequence reads: CASSSTPQNEQFF. CDR3 in DNA: TGTGCCAGCAGCTCTACCCCACAGAATGAGCAGTTCTTC.

This chain uses TRBV5-4 with TRBJ2-7; D is undetermined. This CDR3 comprises 14 residues. Per germline, CDR1 SGHNT and CDR2 YYREEE (reference sequence). V shed 0 bases and J shed 4 bases, with 11 bases lying between them. The CDR3 sequence: CASSLGATQYEQYF. CDR3 DNA: TGTGCCAGCAGCTTGGGAGCGACTCAATACGAGCAGTACTTC.

The V and J genes are TRBV12-1 and TRBJ2-7; no check of the table's D call, TRBD2, against the DNA was made. TRBV12-1 is deemed a pseudogene. The CDR3 is 14 residues long. CDR3 DNA: TGTGCCAGCAGCCCCCCGGGGACTAACTACGAGCAGTACTTC. Encoded protein: CASSPPGTNYEQYF.

The chain has TRBV4-2 and TRBJ1-3; no clear D gene. The V end was cut by 0 bases, the J end by 0 bases, with 12 bases between. CDR1 LGHNA and CDR2 YNFKEQ come from the germline V gene. The CDR3 has 17 residues. For the CDR3, the DNA is TGTGCCAGCAGCCAAGATAGAGCGCAACCCTCTGGAAACACCATATATTTT. Amino acid sequence: CASSQDRAQPSGNTIYF.

The V and J genes are TRBV27 and TRBJ2-6, with 11 bases aligning to TRBD1. V was clipped by 6 bases and J by 2 bases; unmatched bases: 0. The germline gives CDR1 MNHEY, CDR2 SMNVEV (reference sequence). The CDR3 covers 15 residues. The CDR3 DNA reads TGTGCCAGCAGGGACAGGGGGCCTGGGGCCAACGTCCTGACTTTC. As protein: CASRDRGPGANVLTF. Supplemented by reference TRBV27 and TRBJ2-6, the full variable domain reads EAQVTQNPRYLITVTGKKLTVTCSQNMNHEYMSWYRQDPGLGLRQIYYSMNVEVTDKGDVPEGYKVSRKEKRNFPLILESPSPNQTSLYFCASRDRGPGANVLTFGAGSRLTVL.

The chain recombines TRBV28 with TRBJ1-5, with D uncertain. Trimming stripped 6 bases from V and 0 bases from J, with 9 bases between. This CDR3 is 14 amino acids long. Germline CDR1 reads MDHEN; CDR2 reads SYDVKM. The CDR3 is CASRAGSSNQPQHF. CDR3 sequence (DNA): TGTGCCAGCAGGGCCGGGAGTAGCAATCAGCCCCAGCATTTT.

This rearrangement joins TRBV18 to TRBJ2-5; 8 nucleotides match TRBD1. The J call may be in error: the DNA end matches TRBJ2-7 better. The CDR3 loop spans 15 amino acids. CDR1 KGHSH and CDR2 LQKENI come from the germline V gene. The CDR3 nucleotides read TGTGCCAGCTCACCGACAGGGGCCTACTCCTACGAGCAGTACTTC. This encodes CASSPTGAYSYEQYF.

This sequence joins TRBV5-1 and TRBJ1-2; D is ambiguous. This CDR3 is 15 amino acids long. V was cut by 0 bases and J by 2 bases, with 11 bases left in between. Germline CDR1 reads SGHRS; CDR2 reads YFSETQ. CDR3 coding DNA: TGCGCCAGCAGCTTGGCCCCCCCAATCAACTATGGCTACACCTTC. Translating it yields CASSLAPPINYGYTF.

This chain connects TRBV6-5 to TRBJ2-2, with D maybe TRBD1 (7 bases). Germline-derived CDR1 and CDR2 are MNHEY and SVGAGI. V dropped 10 bases and J dropped 7 bases, with 16 bases sitting between them. CDR3 length equals 13 residues. Written as DNA, the CDR3 is TGTGCCACCTCACGTCAGGGGGGCGGGGAGCTGTTTTTT. Translated, it gives CATSRQGGGELFF.

This rearrangement joins TRBV9 to TRBJ2-7; 12 bases align to TRBD1. V shed 1 base and J 5 bases; nucleotides not matched to a gene: 16. The CDR3 is made up of 19 amino acids. Germline values: CDR1 SGDLS, CDR2 YYNGEE. In nucleotides, the CDR3 is TGTGCCAGCAGCGTATCAACCGGGACAGGGGGCTTATGGGTAAACGAGCAGTACTTC. Translating gives CASSVSTGTGGLWVNEQYF.

This chain joins TRBV6-5 and TRBJ2-1, with a possible D match to TRBD2 (5 bases). The V and J ends lost 5 bases and 16 bases respectively, with 27 bases between them. This CDR3 region has 15 residues. From germline, CDR1 is MNHEY and CDR2 SVGAGI. The CDR3: CASSVNSPDYSLPFF. The CDR3 bases are TGTGCCAGCAGTGTGAACTCCCCTGACTATTCCCTGCCCTTCTTC.

The gene calls are TRBV5-6 and TRBJ2-5; 8 bases are a match to TRBD2. Germline V gene data show CDR1 as SGHDT and CDR2 as YYEEEE. Losses at the gene ends were 0 bases for V and 5 bases for J; bases not matched to a gene: 6. CDR3 length: 15 amino acids. The CDR3 sequence is CASSLARTSKETQYF. The CDR3 DNA reads TGTGCCAGCAGCTTGGCTCGGACTAGCAAGGAGACCCAGTACTTC.

V usage is TRBV5-4 and J usage is TRBJ2-3; the D is unclear. The CDR3 spans 13 residues. CDR1 and CDR2 from the germline V gene are SGHNT and YYREEE (reference sequence). Between the trimmed V and J ends, which lost 4 bases and 5 bases, there was a span of 11 bases. CDR3 loop: CASSGGNGDTQYF. The CDR3 DNA is TGTGCCAGCAGCGGCGGAAACGGAGATACGCAGTATTTT. Full variable domain (missing parts from reference TRBV5-4 and TRBJ2-3): ETGVTQSPTHLIKTRGQQVTLRCSSQSGHNTVSWYQQALGQGPQFIFQYYREEENGRGNFPPRFSGLQFPNYSSELNVNALELDDSALYLCASSGGNGDTQYFGPGTRLTVL.

The gene calls are TRBV7-4 and TRBJ2-5; possible D gene TRBD2, 6 bases. This CDR3 has 13 residues. Germline V gene data show CDR1 as SGHVT and CDR2 as SQSDAQ. Trimming took 4 bases from V and 1 from J, leaving 7 bases between them. CDR3 nucleotides: TGTGCCAGCAGCTCCGGGGGCCAAGAGACCCAGTACTTC. Translated, it gives CASSSGGQETQYF.

The rearrangement joins TRBV7-9 to TRBJ2-7; D is perhaps TRBD1 (6 bases). There are 14 residues in the CDR3. Germline lookup yields CDR1 SEHNR and CDR2 FQNEAQ (reference sequence). Between the trimmed V and J ends, which lost 5 bases and 3 bases, there was a span of 14 bases. As DNA, the CDR3 is TGTGCCAGCAGCCCCAGGGGTTCCCTCTACGAGCAGTACTTC. Protein: CASSPRGSLYEQYF.

J is TRBJ1-5 and V is TRBV28, with D perhaps matching TRBD1 (5 bases). Germline V gives CDR1 MDHEN, CDR2 SYDVKM. This CDR3 has 15 amino acids. Between the trimmed V and J ends, which lost 6 bases and 1 base, there was a span of 13 bases. CDR3 coding DNA: TGTGCCAGCAGATTGACTGGGGGGAGCAATCAGCCCCAGCATTTT. Translating gives CASRLTGGSNQPQHF.

This chain connects TRBV30 to TRBJ2-5; TRBD2 matches at 16 bases. In germline, CDR1 is GTSNPN, CDR2 SVGIG (reference sequence). The CDR3 consists of 15 residues. The V and J ends lost 6 bases and 7 bases, in that order; junction bases with no gene match: 8. The DNA for the CDR3 is TGTGCCTGCCTCGGGACTAGCGGGGGGGCAGGGACCCAGTACTTC. Encoded protein: CACLGTSGGAGTQYF. Full variable domain (outside the CDR3, taken from reference TRBV30 and TRBJ2-5): SQTIHQWPATLVQPVGSPLSLECTVEGTSNPNLYWYRQAAGRGLQLLFYSVGIGQISSEVPQNLSASRPQDRQFILSSKKLLLSDSGFYLCACLGTSGGAGTQYFGPGTRLLVL.

The J gene is TRBJ2-7, the V gene TRBV19, with 10 positions matching TRBD1. Germline CDR1 is LNHDA and CDR2 is SQIVND (reference sequence). With 6 bases clipped from V and 5 bases from J, the junction kept 13 bases outside the gene matches. The CDR3 has 16 residues. CDR3 sequence: CASSGRAGTGVDEQYF. The CDR3 bases are TGTGCCAGTAGCGGGCGAGCCGGGACAGGGGTAGACGAGCAGTACTTC.

The chain employs TRBV30 and TRBJ2-4; possibly TRBD1 for D (9 bases). Germline V CDR1 and CDR2: GTSNPN, SVGIG (reference sequence). The CDR3 totals 18 residues. Trimming shortened V by 3 bases and J by 2 bases, and 23 bases separated the two germline ends. The CDR3 reads CAWRQGASSGRSKNIQYF. CDR3 nucleotides: TGTGCCTGGAGACAGGGGGCGTCTAGCGGGCGCTCCAAAAACATTCAGTACTTC.

This clone has just one count. The rearrangement links TRBV29-1 to TRBJ2-6; possibly TRBD2 for D (5 bases). The V gene lost 0 bases and the J gene lost 2 bases, with 5 bases spanning the gap. Germline V gene data show CDR1 as SQVTM and CDR2 as ANQGSEA. The CDR3 extends over 14 amino acids. The CDR3 is CSVEDGAGANVLTF. For the CDR3, the DNA is TGCAGCGTTGAAGACGGGGCTGGGGCCAACGTCCTGACTTTC.

This sequence joins TRBV7-6 and TRBJ2-2; 7 bases align to TRBD1. The CDR3 contains 14 residues. The ends lost 5 bases at V and 5 bases at J; junction bases unmatched: 5. Germline CDR1 is SGHVS and CDR2 is FNYEAQ. For the CDR3, the DNA is TGTGCCAGCAGCGTGGGCAGGGGGACCGGGGAGCTGTTTTTT. Amino acids: CASSVGRGTGELFF.